Listed here are 8 T cell receptor beta chains from one sample, sequenced in a study of T cell repertoires in cytomegalovirus infection. TCRdb fed the reads into MiXCR, producing one record per CDR3 protein. This table has hundreds of thousands of distinct CDR3 sequences, about 11% appearing once. The specimen was PBMCs. The receptors were gathered from a human donor in good health (CMV status not recorded). Some clones in this sample may be carry-over from other donors' samples.

This clonotype was observed many times. The J gene is TRBJ1-5, the V gene TRBV9, with unresolved D. V lost 1 base, J lost 5 bases, and 7 bases lay in between. Germline CDR1 SGDLS, CDR2 YYNGEE. The CDR3 is made up of 13 amino acids. In DNA form, the CDR3 reads TGTGCCAGCAGCGTAACGAAGGATCAGCCCCAGCATTTT. It translates to CASSVTKDQPQHF.

This chain uses TRBV4-2 with TRBJ1-4; tentatively, D is TRBD1 (5 bases). Germline CDR1 and CDR2: LGHNA and YNFKEQ. Trimming left V 0 bases short and J 5 bases short, with 13 bases between. The CDR3 runs 16 residues. CDR3 protein: CASSQDPGGRNEKLFF. CDR3 nucleotides: TGTGCCAGCAGCCAAGATCCGGGGGGAAGAAATGAAAAACTGTTTTTT.

This clonotype has a count of ten or more. This rearrangement joins TRBV12-3 or TRBV12-4 to TRBJ2-1; TRBD1 is a possible D gene (6 bases). V gave up 4 bases and J gave up 8 bases, with 12 bases separating them. The CDR3 sequence is 13 residues long. Here the CDR3 DNA reads TGTGCCAGCAGTTCGAGGGGGACGGATGAGCAGTTCTTC. Translation: CASSSRGTDEQFF.

This clonotype was seen repeatedly, ten times or more. The rearrangement joins TRBV28 to TRBJ1-4; perhaps TRBD1 as D (5 bases). Trimming shortened V by 6 bases and J by 0 bases, and 17 bases separated the two germline ends. Germline V lookup: CDR1 MDHEN, CDR2 SYDVKM. The CDR3 totals 17 residues. CDR3 sequence (DNA): TGTGCCAGCAGCTATCACAGGCCGGAGTCAACTAATGAAAAACTGTTTTTT. It yields the protein CASSYHRPESTNEKLFF.

As for this clonotype: A much larger clone is a single base away; this may be a read error. V is TRBV28 and J is TRBJ1-1; 9 bases map to TRBD1. CDR3 length equals 11 residues. Germline CDR1 reads MDHEN; CDR2 reads SYDVKM. CDR3 sequence (DNA): TGTGCCAGCAGTTGGGACAGGGAAGGTTTCTTT. Residues: CASSWDREGFF.

In this sample, this clonotype turned up many times. The chain is built from TRBV28 and TRBJ2-3; either TRBD1 or TRBD2 may supply D (6 bases each). The CDR3 totals 16 residues. Between the trimmed V and J ends, which lost 7 bases and 5 bases, there was a span of 22 bases. CDR1 and CDR2 (germline): MDHEN, SYDVKM. This CDR3 reads CASTPLGGNRVDTQYF. The DNA of the CDR3 is TGTGCCAGCACCCCCCTGGGCGGGAACAGGGTAGATACGCAGTATTTT.

The V call is TRBV3-1, the J call TRBJ2-7; D is ambiguous. V lost 3 bases, J lost 6 bases, and 12 bases lay in between. This CDR3 is built from 13 residues. Germline CDR1 and CDR2: LGHDT and YNNKEL (reference sequence). For the CDR3, the DNA is TGTGCCAGCAGCCATCTCGGGTCCGCCGAGCAGTACTTC. Translating it yields CASSHLGSAEQYF.

This clonotype showed up many times. The chain carries TRBV5-1 and TRBJ1-5; perhaps TRBD1 as D (5 bases). This CDR3 has 14 residues. V shed 4 bases and J shed 4 bases, with 12 bases lying between them. Germline assignment: CDR1 SGHRS and CDR2 YFSETQ. CDR3 region: CASSAGDPNQPQHF. The CDR3 DNA is TGCGCCAGCAGCGCGGGGGACCCGAATCAGCCCCAGCATTTT. Drawing the rest from reference TRBV5-1 and TRBJ1-5, the complete variable domain is KAGVTQTPRYLIKTRGQQVTLSCSPISGHRSVSWYQQTPGQGLQFLFEYFSETQRNKGNFPGRFSGRQFSNSRSEMNVSTLELGDSALYLCASSAGDPNQPQHFGDGTRLSIL.